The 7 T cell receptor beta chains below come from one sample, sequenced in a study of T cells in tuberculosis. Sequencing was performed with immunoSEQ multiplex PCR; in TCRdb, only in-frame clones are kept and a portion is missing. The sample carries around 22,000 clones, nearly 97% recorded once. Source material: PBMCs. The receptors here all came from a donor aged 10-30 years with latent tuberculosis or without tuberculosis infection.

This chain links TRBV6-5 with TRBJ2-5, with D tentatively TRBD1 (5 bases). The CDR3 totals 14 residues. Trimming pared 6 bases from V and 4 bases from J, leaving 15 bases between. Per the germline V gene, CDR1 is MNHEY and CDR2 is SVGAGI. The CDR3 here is CASSPGQGRETQYF. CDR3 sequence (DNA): TGTGCCAGCAGCCCCGGCCAGGGTAGAGAGACCCAGTACTTC.

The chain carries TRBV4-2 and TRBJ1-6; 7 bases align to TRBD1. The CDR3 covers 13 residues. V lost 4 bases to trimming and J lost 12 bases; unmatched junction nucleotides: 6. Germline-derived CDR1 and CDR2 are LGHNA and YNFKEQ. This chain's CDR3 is CASSPGGMEPLHF. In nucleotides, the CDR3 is TGTGCCAGCAGCCCAGGGGGGATGGAACCCCTCCACTTT.

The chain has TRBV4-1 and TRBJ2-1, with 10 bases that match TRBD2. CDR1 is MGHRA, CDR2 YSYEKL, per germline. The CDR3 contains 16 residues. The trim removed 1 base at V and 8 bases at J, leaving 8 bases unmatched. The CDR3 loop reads CASSQVTSGGEYEQFF. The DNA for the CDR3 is TGCGCCAGCAGCCAAGTGACAAGCGGGGGGGAATATGAGCAGTTCTTC.

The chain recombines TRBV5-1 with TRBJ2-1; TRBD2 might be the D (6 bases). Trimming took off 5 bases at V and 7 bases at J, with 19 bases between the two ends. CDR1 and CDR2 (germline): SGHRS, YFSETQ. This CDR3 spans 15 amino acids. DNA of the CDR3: TGCGCCAGCAGTGCGTGGGATGGGGGGTCGAATGAGCAGTTCTTC. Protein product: CASSAWDGGSNEQFF.

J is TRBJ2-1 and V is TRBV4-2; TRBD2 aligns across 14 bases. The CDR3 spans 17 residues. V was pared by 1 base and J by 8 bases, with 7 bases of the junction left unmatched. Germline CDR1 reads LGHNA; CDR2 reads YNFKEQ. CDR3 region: CASSQAPGLAGEYEQFF. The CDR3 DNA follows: TGTGCCAGCAGCCAAGCGCCGGGACTAGCGGGGGAGTATGAGCAGTTCTTC.

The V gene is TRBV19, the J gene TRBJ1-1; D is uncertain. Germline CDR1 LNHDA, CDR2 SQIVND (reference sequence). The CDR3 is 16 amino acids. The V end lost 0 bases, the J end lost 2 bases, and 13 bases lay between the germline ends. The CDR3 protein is CASSIDWQKVNTEAFF. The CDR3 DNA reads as TGTGCCAGTAGTATAGATTGGCAGAAAGTCAACACTGAAGCTTTCTTT.

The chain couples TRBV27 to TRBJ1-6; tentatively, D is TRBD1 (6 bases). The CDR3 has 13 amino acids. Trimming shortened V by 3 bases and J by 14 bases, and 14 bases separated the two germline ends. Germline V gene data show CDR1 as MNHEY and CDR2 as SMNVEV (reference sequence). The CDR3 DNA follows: TGTGCCAGCAGTTTTTCAACAGGGAGCTCCCTCCACTTT. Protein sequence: CASSFSTGSSLHF.